This TCR beta chain is from a study of OX40 agonist ivuxolimab in advanced cancers. Produced via immunoSEQ multiplex PCR; TCRdb's table is partial and in-frame only. The sample lists tens of thousands of clones; about 90% were seen once. This CDR3 has 15 residues. CDR1 and CDR2 from the germline V gene are SGHDN and FVKESK. V was pared by 0 bases and J by 8 bases, with 16 bases between. There are a few counts of this clone. The chain has TRBV14 and TRBJ1-2, with D perhaps matching TRBD1 (5 bases). This TCR was sampled from an adult with an advanced solid tumor such as melanoma, head and neck, liver or kidney cancer. Sequences were derived from CD4+ or CD8+ T cells sorted from blood, sampled in a trial of the OX40 agonist ivuxolimab. The CDR3 sequence is CASSQDPDTRYGYTF. The CDR3 DNA reads as TGTGCCAGCAGCCAAGATCCGGACACCCGGTACGGCTACACCTTC.